This T cell receptor beta chain was retrieved from a study of OX40 agonist ivuxolimab in advanced cancers. The trim removed 5 bases at V and 3 bases at J, leaving 6 bases unmatched. This CDR3 is built from 14 residues. Germline V gene data show CDR1 as SGHTA and CDR2 as FQGNSA. Libraries were prepared by immunoSEQ multiplex PCR; TCRdb keeps only in-frame clonotypes and omits some of them. The sample lists roughly 81,000 clones, around 94% occurring once. The rearrangement links TRBV7-2 to TRBJ2-7, with 8 nucleotides matching TRBD1. The TCR originated in an adult with an advanced solid tumor such as melanoma, head and neck, liver or kidney cancer. This specimen was CD4+ or CD8+ T cells sorted from blood, taken in a trial of the OX40 agonist ivuxolimab. CDR3 sequence (DNA): TGTGCCAGCAGCCCCGACAGGGGAGTCTACGAGCAGTACTTC. Protein product: CASSPDRGVYEQYF. The full variable domain, completed using reference TRBV7-2 and TRBJ2-7, is GAGVSQSPSNKVTEKGKDVELRCDPISGHTALYWYRQSLGQGLEFLIYFQGNSAPDKSGLPSDRFSAERTGGSVSTLTIQRTQQEDSAVYLCASSPDRGVYEQYFGPGTRLTVT.